The 15 T cell receptor beta chains below all came from one sample that was sequenced in a study of a mutant IDH1 vaccine in newly diagnosed glioma (dated by TCRdb to about 2021). Antigens for these TCRs are unknown. Library generation was performed with the immunoSEQ multiplex PCR assay. The table comes from immuneACCESS by way of TCRdb, which keeps in-frame sequences with V and J called. Part of the clones is missing from these tables; in studies checked, under half for an unresolved V gene and the rest for unknown reasons. In all, the sample holds approximately 37,000 clones, and 82% of those were seen once. Roughly a sixth of the sample is in the top ten clones. The sample's time point, from its label and the paper: week 47, end of study. Every vaccine dose consisted of 300 ug of a 20-mer mutant IDH1 peptide in Montanide, administered subcutaneously together with topical imiquimod. The sample consisted of PBMCs, taken from a glioma patient whose treatment included an IDH1 peptide vaccine. The receptors derive from a man younger than 30 with glioma. Some clones in this sample may be carry-over from other donors' samples.

This rearrangement joins TRBV7-2 to TRBJ2-7; D might be TRBD1 or TRBD2, each matching 5 bases. The CDR3 spans 15 residues. Trimming shortened V by 5 bases and J by 0 bases, and 14 bases separated the two germline ends. Germline CDR1 is SGHTA and CDR2 is FQGNSA. CDR3 amino acids: CASSRQRDGSYEQYF. CDR3 in DNA: TGTGCCAGCAGCCGTCAGAGGGACGGCTCCTACGAGCAGTACTTC.

CDR3 region: CAWAGTNYGYTF. The CDR3 DNA reads TGTGCCTGGGCGGGCACAAACTATGGCTACACCTTC. V gene TRBV30 combines with J gene TRBJ1-2; D gene uncertain. V lost 5 bases and J lost 2, with 9 bases in between. From germline, CDR1 is GTSNPN and CDR2 SVGIG (reference sequence). The CDR3 has 12 residues.

Judged by abundance, this clone is medium-sized. The chain is built from TRBV10-2 and TRBJ1-5, with TRBD1 as a possible D gene (5 bases). Trimming stripped 8 bases from V and 4 bases from J, with 12 bases between. The germline gives CDR1 WSHSY, CDR2 SAAADI. CDR3 size: 13 residues. The CDR3 bases are TGCGCCAGCGGGTTTGAGGGGAATCAGCCCCAGCATTTT. Residues: CASGFEGNQPQHF.

J is TRBJ1-2 and V is TRBV27, with 7 nucleotides matching TRBD1. V was pared by 5 bases and J by 8 bases, with 11 bases of the junction left unmatched. Germline V gene sequence: CDR1 MNHEY, CDR2 SMNVEV (reference sequence). The CDR3 is 14 residues long. CDR3 loop: CASSQLWTGSGYTF. The CDR3 DNA reads as TGTGCCAGCAGTCAACTTTGGACAGGATCCGGCTACACCTTC.

The chain has TRBV5-1 and TRBJ2-3; a possible D gene is TRBD2 (6 bases). Germline CDR1 is SGHRS and CDR2 is YFSETQ. The CDR3 runs to 15 residues. The V end lost 6 bases, the J end lost 0 bases, and 14 bases lay between the germline ends. The CDR3 coding sequence is TGCGCCAGCAAAGGAGGGACCCTTAGCACAGATACGCAGTATTTT. Its translation is CASKGGTLSTDTQYF.

The chain couples TRBV7-2 to TRBJ1-5; TRBD1 matches 7 bases. The CDR3 is made up of 16 amino acids. With V trimmed by 4 bases and J by 3 bases, 9 bases remained unmatched. Germline loops: CDR1 SGHTA, CDR2 FQGNSA. The chain's CDR3 is CASSSTFDRANQPQHF. The CDR3 region has the DNA TGTGCCAGCAGCTCTACGTTCGACAGGGCCAATCAGCCCCAGCATTTT. Full variable domain (rest looked up from reference TRBV7-2 and TRBJ1-5): GAGVSQSPSNKVTEKGKDVELRCDPISGHTALYWYRQSLGQGLEFLIYFQGNSAPDKSGLPSDRFSAERTGGSVSTLTIQRTQQEDSAVYLCASSSTFDRANQPQHFGDGTRLSIL.

The J gene is TRBJ2-1, the V gene TRBV30; TRBD1 might be the D (6 bases). The V and J ends lost 4 bases and 13 bases respectively, with 20 bases between them. CDR3 length: 13 residues. Per germline, CDR1 GTSNPN and CDR2 SVGIG (reference sequence). CDR3 sequence (DNA): TGTGCCTGGAAGGCAGGGGCCGGGTGGGGACAGTTCTTC. The encoded protein is CAWKAGAGWGQFF.

This sequence joins TRBV7-8 and TRBJ2-3, with D possibly TRBD2 on 6 matching bases. Per germline, CDR1 SGHVS and CDR2 FQNEAQ. Trimming pared 4 bases from V and 1 base from J, leaving 9 bases between. The CDR3 runs to 14 residues. CDR3 nucleotide sequence: TGTGCCAGCAGCTCGGAGGGCCGCACAGATACGCAGTATTTT. Its protein is CASSSEGRTDTQYF.

The rearrangement links TRBV4-3 to TRBJ2-3; D is possibly TRBD1 or TRBD2 (5 bases each). V dropped 0 bases and J dropped 1 base, with 17 bases sitting between them. This CDR3 comprises 18 residues. The germline V gene encodes CDR1 LGHNA and CDR2 YSLEER. CDR3 nucleotides: TGCGCCAGCAGCCAAGATAATGGGGCTAGCTGGGGCACAGATACGCAGTATTTT. Its protein is CASSQDNGASWGTDTQYF.

This chain's CDR3 is CASSSRGSYEQYF. DNA for the CDR3: TGTGCCAGCAGCTCAAGGGGTTCCTACGAGCAGTACTTC. V is TRBV5-6 and J is TRBJ2-7, with D maybe TRBD1 (5 bases). Trimming pared 3 bases from V and 1 base from J, leaving 8 bases between. The CDR3 loop spans 13 amino acids. CDR1 is SGHDT and CDR2 is YYEEEE in the germline V gene.

The chain combines TRBV9 with TRBJ1-1; 8 nucleotides line up with TRBD1. The germline CDR1 and CDR2 sequences are SGDLS and YYNGEE. Trimming cost V 4 bases and J 4 bases; bases outside gene matches: 6. CDR3 length: 14 residues. The CDR3 protein is CASSTQGAPTEAFF. In DNA form, the CDR3 reads TGTGCCAGCAGCACCCAGGGGGCGCCCACTGAAGCTTTCTTT.

The chain joins TRBV27 to TRBJ1-6; D is unresolved. This CDR3 region has 14 residues. Trimming pared 5 bases from V and 4 bases from J, leaving 9 bases between. CDR1 MNHEY and CDR2 SMNVEV come from the germline V gene (reference sequence). The CDR3 region is CASSPPGYNSPLHF. Here the CDR3 DNA reads TGTGCCAGCAGTCCGCCCGGATATAATTCACCCCTCCACTTT.

The rearrangement joins TRBV29-1 to TRBJ2-7; possibly TRBD1 for D (5 bases). This CDR3 has 15 residues. The germline gives CDR1 SQVTM, CDR2 ANQGSEA. V was cut by 5 bases and J by 0 bases, with 17 bases left in between. The CDR3 DNA follows: TGCAGCGTTTCTAAGACAGCCCTTAGCTCCTACGAGCAGTACTTC. It codes for CSVSKTALSSYEQYF.

V is TRBV30 and J is TRBJ2-7; no firm D call. Germline-derived CDR1 and CDR2 are GTSNPN and SVGIG (reference sequence). Trimming pared 0 bases from V and 2 bases from J, leaving 8 bases between. The CDR3 covers 13 residues. The CDR3 bases are TGTGCCTGGAGTGTAAAGGCCACCTACGAGCAGTACTTC. It yields the protein CAWSVKATYEQYF.

Here the CDR3 reads CASSARTGGNTGELFF. DNA of the CDR3: TGCGCCAGCAGCGCCCGGACAGGAGGGAACACCGGGGAGCTGTTTTTT. The rearrangement links TRBV4-1 to TRBJ2-2, with TRBD1 matching over 7 bases. The CDR3 runs 16 residues. CDR1 is MGHRA and CDR2 is YSYEKL in the germline V gene. Trimming cost V 5 bases and J 1 base; bases outside gene matches: 7.